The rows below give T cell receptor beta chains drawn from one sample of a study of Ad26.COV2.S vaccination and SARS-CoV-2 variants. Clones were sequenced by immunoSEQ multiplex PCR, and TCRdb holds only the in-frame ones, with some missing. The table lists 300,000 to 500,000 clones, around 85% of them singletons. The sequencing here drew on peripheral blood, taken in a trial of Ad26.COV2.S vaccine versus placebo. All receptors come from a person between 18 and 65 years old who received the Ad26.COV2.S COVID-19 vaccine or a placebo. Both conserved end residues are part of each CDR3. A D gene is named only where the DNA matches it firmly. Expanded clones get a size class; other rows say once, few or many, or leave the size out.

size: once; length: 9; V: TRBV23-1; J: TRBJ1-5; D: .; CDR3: CASGQPQHF; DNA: TGCGCCTCAGGGCAGCCCCAGCATTTT
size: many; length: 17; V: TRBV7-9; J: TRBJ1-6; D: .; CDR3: CASSPLAGSSYNSPLHF; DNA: TGTGCCAGCAGCCCCCTGGCGGGGAGCTCCTATAATTCACCCCTCCACTTT
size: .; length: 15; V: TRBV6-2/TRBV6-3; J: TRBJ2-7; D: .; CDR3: CASSYVHSFSYEQYF; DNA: TGTGCCAGCAGTTATGTACACTCATTCTCCTACGAGCAGTACTTC
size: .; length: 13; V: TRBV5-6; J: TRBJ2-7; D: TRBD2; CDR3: CASRPGTSGGQYF; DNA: TGTGCCAGCAGACCTGGGACTAGCGGGGGACAGTACTTC
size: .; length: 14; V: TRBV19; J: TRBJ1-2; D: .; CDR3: CASSRGRRPYGYTF; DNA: TGTGCCAGTAGTAGGGGGAGGAGGCCATATGGCTACACCTTC
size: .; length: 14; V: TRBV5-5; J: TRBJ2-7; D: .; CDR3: CASSWRLPGYEQYF; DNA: TGTGCCAGCAGCTGGCGACTTCCGGGCTACGAGCAGTACTTC
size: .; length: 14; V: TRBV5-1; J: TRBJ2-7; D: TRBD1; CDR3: CASSFGTGRREQYF; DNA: TGCGCCAGCAGCTTTGGGACAGGGAGGCGCGAGCAGTACTTC
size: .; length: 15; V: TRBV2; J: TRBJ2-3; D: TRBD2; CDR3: CASRETGGGTDTQYF; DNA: TGTGCCAGCAGGGAAACGGGGGGTGGCACAGATACGCAGTATTTT
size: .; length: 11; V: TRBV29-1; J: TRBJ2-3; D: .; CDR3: CSHLRGDTQYF; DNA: TGCAGCCACCTTCGGGGAGATACGCAGTATTTT
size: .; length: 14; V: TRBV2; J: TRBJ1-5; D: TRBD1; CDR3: CASSDGTGVQPQHF; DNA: TGTGCCAGCAGTGATGGGACAGGGGTTCAGCCCCAGCATTTT
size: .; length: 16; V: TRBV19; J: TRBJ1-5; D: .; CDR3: CASSIGGVTGYQPQHF; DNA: TGTGCCAGTAGTATAGGTGGCGTCACAGGTTATCAGCCCCAGCATTTT
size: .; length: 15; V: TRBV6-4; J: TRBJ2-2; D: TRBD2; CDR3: CASSVVAGSTGELFF; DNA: TGTGCCAGCTCCGTAGTAGCGGGTTCTACCGGGGAGCTGTTTTTT
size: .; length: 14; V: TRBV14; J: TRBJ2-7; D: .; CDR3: CASSRDPASYEQYF; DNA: TGTGCCAGCAGTCGTGACCCAGCCTCGTACGAGCAGTACTTC
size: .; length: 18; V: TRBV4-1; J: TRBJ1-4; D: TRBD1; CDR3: CASSPAGTGSKKNEKLFF; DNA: TGCGCCAGCAGCCCAGCCGGGACAGGGTCGAAGAAGAATGAAAAACTGTTTTTT
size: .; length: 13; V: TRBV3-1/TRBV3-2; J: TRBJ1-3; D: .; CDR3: CVFCSEEGNTIYF; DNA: TGTGTTTTCTGCTCCGAGGAGGGAAACACCATATATTTT
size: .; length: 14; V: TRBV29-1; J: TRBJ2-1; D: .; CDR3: CSVDRDTSYNEQFF; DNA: TGCAGCGTTGACAGGGACACATCCTACAATGAGCAGTTCTTC
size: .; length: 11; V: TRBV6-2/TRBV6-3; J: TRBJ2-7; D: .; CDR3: CASSAPYEQYF; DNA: TGTGCCAGCAGCGCTCCCTACGAGCAGTACTTC
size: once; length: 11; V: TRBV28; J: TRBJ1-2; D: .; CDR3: CASRQTTGYTF; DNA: TGTGCCAGCAGGCAGACGACCGGCTACACCTTC
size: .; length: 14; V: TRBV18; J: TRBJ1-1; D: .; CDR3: CASSPVVENTEAFF; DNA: TGTGCCAGCTCACCAGTCGTAGAGAACACTGAAGCTTTCTTT
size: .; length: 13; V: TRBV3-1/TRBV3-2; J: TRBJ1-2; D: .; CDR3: CASSFTSPGGYTF; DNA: TGTGCCAGCAGCTTTACATCGCCGGGTGGCTACACCTTC
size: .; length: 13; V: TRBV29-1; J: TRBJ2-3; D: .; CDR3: CSVRQRLTDTQYF; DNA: TGCAGCGTAAGACAGCGCCTCACAGATACGCAGTATTTT
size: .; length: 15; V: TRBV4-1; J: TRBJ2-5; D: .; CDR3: CASSQDRQFMETQYF; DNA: TGCGCCAGCAGCCAAGATAGACAGTTTATGGAGACCCAGTACTTC